The clone carrying this TCR beta chain turned up a few times. Every individual TCR cDNA molecule carried its own unique molecular identifier, which allowed correction of PCR and sequencing errors. TCRdb reprocessed the 5' RACE reads via MiXCR and lists one record per CDR3 protein. The sample contains about 82,000 distinct CDR3 sequences, around 12% of which appear only once. The sample originates from a study of spatial heterogeneity in lung cancer. Time point in this sample: sample taken at primary tumor resection. The sequenced material consisted of unsorted whole RNA from tumor, nontumor lung or frozen PBMC. The approximately 78 donors had untreated early-stage non-small cell lung cancer. This specimen consisted of PBMCs, obtained at surgery. The sequence derives from a male donor with early-stage non-small cell lung cancer.

The CDR3 spells CASSFRDSADTQYF. Here the CDR3 DNA reads TGTGCCAGTAGTTTCCGGGACTCAGCAGATACGCAGTATTTT. This chain links TRBV19 with TRBJ2-3; a weak D match, TRBD2 (6 bases). Germline V gene lookup returns CDR1 LNHDA and CDR2 SQIVND (reference sequence). V dropped 5 bases and J dropped 4 bases, with 13 bases sitting between them. The CDR3 loop spans 14 amino acids. Full variable domain (remainder filled in from reference TRBV19 and TRBJ2-3): DGGITQSPKYLFRKEGQNVTLSCEQNLNHDAMYWYRQDPGQGLRLIYYSQIVNDFQKGDIAEGYSVSREKKESFPLTVTSAQKNPTAFYLCASSFRDSADTQYFGPGTRLTVL.